This T cell receptor beta chain was observed in a study of vaccination and CD4 T cells after COVID-19. Study-wide context: Sampling after COVID took place at a median of about 91 days (range 35 to 161) following diagnosis.

The Oncomine TCR Beta short-read assay sequenced DNA from cultured CD4+ T cells. TCRdb re-called the PCR reads through MiXCR, storing one row per CDR3 protein. The sample carries around 15,000 distinct CDR3 sequences, about 70% recorded once. Study findings and constraints: Convalescent patients were relatively few, and early post-infection timepoints were missing.

Noted treatment: approximately 10-day PBMC culture with coronavirus spike peptide pools or control peptides (ViraFEST assay). This clonotype turned up a few times. What it recognizes is unknown. This receptor was taken from a human donor who had recovered from COVID-19. The specimen was CD4+ T cells from blood, cultured in vitro.

This CDR3 reads CASSQPSATGELFF. The CDR3 DNA follows: TGCGCCAGCAGCCAACCCTCAGCCACCGGGGAGCTGTTTTTT. The chain couples TRBV4-3 to TRBJ2-2; D gene ambiguous. The V end lost 2 bases, the J end lost 4 bases, and 8 bases lay between the germline ends. This CDR3 spans 14 amino acids. Germline-derived CDR1 and CDR2 are LGHNA and YSLEER.